These 28 T cell receptor beta chains originate from one sample sequenced in a study of breast tumors, draining lymph nodes, adjacent tissues. TCRdb redid the calling of the multiplex PCR reads with MiXCR, one entry per CDR3 protein. The table lists about 140,000 distinct CDR3 sequences, 30% to 35% of them singletons, with less than 2.5% in the top ten. Breast cancer patients provided tissue from their axillary draining lymph nodes. The sequenced sample was axillary lymph node tissue. Source of these receptors: a female donor with breast cancer. Some clones in this sample may be carry-over from other donors' samples.

Comment on this clonotype: This is likely a read error, given that the CDR3 carries no conserved phenylalanine or tryptophan at its end. The genes are TRBV7-2 and TRBJ2-3; the match to TRBD2 covers 10 bases. The germline V gene has CDR1 SGHTA and CDR2 FQGNSA. The CDR3 totals 14 residues. Trimming took 5 bases from V and 8 from J; bases not matched to a gene: 7. The CDR3 protein is CASSPGASGGTQYL. The DNA of the CDR3 is TGTGCCAGCAGCCCTGGGGCTAGCGGGGGTACGCAGTATCTT.

This clonotype was picked up a small number of times. Given a much more abundant clone one base away, this may be a read error. This chain links TRBV6-2 or TRBV6-3 with TRBJ2-7; D gene unclear. CDR3 length: 12 amino acids. Germline V gene sequence: CDR1 MNHEY, CDR2 SVGEGT. The chain's CDR3 is CASSYSMRAAHF. CDR3 sequence (DNA): TGTGCCAGCAGTTACTCGATGAGAGCAGCGCACTTC.

This clonotype was picked up many times. The chain joins TRBV6-2 or TRBV6-3 to TRBJ1-2; tentatively, D is TRBD1 (6 bases). CDR1 and CDR2 (germline): MNHEY, SVGEGT. Between the trimmed V and J ends, which lost 10 bases and 7 bases, there was a span of 22 bases. The CDR3 is made up of 14 amino acids. The CDR3 DNA is TGTGCCACCGAGATACGGGGGCGTTCGGGTGGCTACACCTTC. Amino acids: CATEIRGRSGGYTF.

For this clonotype: A read error is possible here, since a much larger clone lies one base away. The chain employs TRBV6-1 and TRBJ2-2; the D gene is possibly TRBD1 (6 bases). CDR3 length equals 17 residues. Germline V gives CDR1 MNHNS, CDR2 SASEGT. The CDR3 nucleotides read TGTGCCAGCAGTGAAGTAATCAATACTCAGGGGACCGGGGAGCCGTTTTTT. It codes for CASSEVINTQGTGEPFF.

This clonotype has ten or more counts. V gene TRBV11-2 combines with J gene TRBJ1-3; 7 nucleotides align to TRBD1. The J segment lost 3 bases and the V segment lost 4 bases, leaving 12 bases of the junction unmatched. Germline loops: CDR1 SGHAT, CDR2 FQNNGV. The CDR3 contains 17 residues. The CDR3 loop reads CASSSLPGTAIGNTIYF. CDR3 coding DNA: TGTGCCAGCAGCTCTCTCCCCGGGACAGCGATTGGAAACACCATATATTTT.

This clonotype was counted a few times. This could be a read error, since a much larger clone is one nucleotide away. This chain uses TRBV18 with TRBJ2-5; tentatively, D is TRBD1 (6 bases). The CDR3 has 15 residues. Germline V gene sequence: CDR1 KGHSH, CDR2 LQKENI. CDR3 nucleotide sequence: TGTGCCAGCTCACCCTGGACAGCCACTGGGGAGATCCAGTACTTC. Protein product: CASSPWTATGEIQYF. Full variable domain (missing parts from reference TRBV18 and TRBJ2-5): NAGVMQNPRHLVRRRGQEARLRCSPMKGHSHVYWYRQLPEEGLKFMVYLQKENIIDESGMPKERFSAEFPKEGPSILRIQQVVRGDSAAYFCASSPWTATGEIQYFGPGTRLLVL.

The V call is TRBV6-6, the J call TRBJ1-3; unclear D gene. This CDR3 comprises 15 residues. Germline V gives CDR1 MNHNY, CDR2 SVGAGI (reference sequence). The germline V and J ends were trimmed by 2 bases and 8 bases, with 16 bases remaining between them. CDR3 in amino acids: CASSYRAGYGYTIYF. CDR3 sequence (DNA): TGTGCCAGCAGTTACAGGGCTGGCTATGGCTACACCATATATTTT.

This clonotype was counted at least ten times. The rearrangement uses TRBV4-1 and TRBJ2-6; the match to TRBD1 covers 8 bases. V gave up 0 bases and J gave up 0 bases; unmatched junction bases: 4. The CDR3 contains 18 residues. CDR1 MGHRA and CDR2 YSYEKL come from the germline V gene. CDR3 amino acids: CASSQDPGGSSGANVLTF. CDR3 DNA sequence: TGCGCCAGCAGCCAAGACCCAGGGGGCAGCTCTGGGGCCAACGTCCTGACTTTC.

Many counts were recorded for this clonotype. The V call is TRBV3-1, the J call TRBJ1-6; D unresolved. This CDR3 comprises 14 residues. The ends were cut back, 1 base at V and 7 bases at J, with 8 bases in the middle. The germline V gene has CDR1 LGHDT and CDR2 YNNKEL (reference sequence). The CDR3 region is CASSQGQLNSPLHF. CDR3 coding DNA: TGTGCCAGCAGCCAAGGTCAATTAAATTCACCCCTCCACTTT.

This rearrangement joins TRBV11-2 to TRBJ2-5; TRBD2 might be the D (6 bases). The V gene lost 3 bases and the J gene lost 6 bases, with 17 bases spanning the gap. In germline, CDR1 is SGHAT, CDR2 FQNNGV. The CDR3 spans 15 residues. For the CDR3, the DNA is TGTGCCAGCAGCTTCTCGACTAGGGGCGGGCAGACCCAGTACTTC. It yields the protein CASSFSTRGGQTQYF.

This clonotype was seen at least ten times. The chain couples TRBV6-6 to TRBJ1-4, with TRBD1 matching 7 bases. CDR1 is MNHNY, CDR2 SVGAGI, per germline (reference sequence). This CDR3 has 14 amino acids. Losses at the gene ends were 5 bases for V and 11 bases for J; bases not matched to a gene: 11. This CDR3 is CASSTLSPQGKLFF. The DNA of the CDR3 is TGTGCCAGCAGTACTCTCTCCCCACAGGGGAAACTGTTTTTT.

The rearrangement uses TRBV11-1 and TRBJ2-7; TRBD1 matches at 7 bases. Germline V CDR1 and CDR2: SGHAT, FQDESV (reference sequence). The CDR3 runs 15 residues. J lost 2 bases, V lost 4 bases, and 8 bases had no gene match. The CDR3 DNA follows: TGTGCCAGCAGCTACGACAGGGATGGGGCCTACGAGCAGTACTTC. This sequence encodes CASSYDRDGAYEQYF.

This chain links TRBV27 with TRBJ1-3, with D tentatively TRBD1 (6 bases). The CDR3 has 14 residues. Trimming took 5 bases from V and 9 from J, leaving 17 bases between them. Per the germline V gene, CDR1 is MNHEY and CDR2 is SMNVEV (reference sequence). CDR3 in DNA: TGTGCCAGCAGTGCCAGAGGGGGTTTTAGCACCATATATTTT. Translation gives CASSARGGFSTIYF.

The rearrangement uses TRBV28 and TRBJ2-7; no clear D. The ends were cut back, 6 bases at V and 2 bases at J, with 11 bases in the middle. Germline V gene data show CDR1 as MDHEN and CDR2 as SYDVKM. The CDR3 runs to 13 residues. The CDR3 spells CASRLSGTYEQYF. The CDR3 DNA reads as TGTGCCAGCAGGCTTTCTGGGACCTACGAGCAGTACTTC.

This clonotype occurred many times. This chain uses TRBV19 with TRBJ2-3; D is tentatively TRBD1 or TRBD2 (5 bases each). The CDR3 length is 13 residues. V lost 4 bases and J lost 6, with 11 bases in between. Germline V CDR1 and CDR2: LNHDA, SQIVND (reference sequence). Here the CDR3 DNA reads TGTGCCAGTAGTACGGGACCTGCGGATACGCAGTATTTT. Protein sequence: CASSTGPADTQYF. The complete variable domain, with remaining parts taken from reference TRBV19 and TRBJ2-3, reads DGGITQSPKYLFRKEGQNVTLSCEQNLNHDAMYWYRQDPGQGLRLIYYSQIVNDFQKGDIAEGYSVSREKKESFPLTVTSAQKNPTAFYLCASSTGPADTQYFGPGTRLTVL.

The chain recombines TRBV11-2 with TRBJ2-5; TRBD2 matches 14 bases. This CDR3 region has 17 residues. The J segment lost 5 bases and the V segment lost 1 base, leaving 6 bases of the junction unmatched. Germline lookup yields CDR1 SGHAT and CDR2 FQNNGV. For the CDR3, the DNA is TGTGCCAGCAGCTTAGGACTAGCGGGGGGGCCGCAGGAGACCCAGTACTTC. This gives the protein CASSLGLAGGPQETQYF.

In the case of this clonotype: A read error may be the cause here, since a much bigger clone is one base away. The gene calls are TRBV28 and TRBJ1-2; D is ambiguous. From germline, CDR1 is MDHEN and CDR2 SYDVKM. The CDR3 has 15 residues. V lost 3 bases and J 4 bases, leaving 15 bases between the germline ends. The CDR3 coding sequence is TGTGCCAGCAGTTTCTTAGACCGACGGGTCTATGGCTACACCTTC. This codes for CASSFLDRRVYGYTF.

The table lists this clonotype with a few counts. The chain recombines TRBV10-2 with TRBJ1-1, with D unresolved. The CDR3 contains 11 residues. CDR1 and CDR2 from the germline V gene are WSHSY and SAAADI. V was pared by 6 bases and J by 2 bases, with 4 bases between. The CDR3 DNA sequence: TGCGCCAGCAGGGAAAACACTGAAGCTTTCTTT. It codes for CASRENTEAFF.

This clonotype was picked up many times. The genes are TRBV15 and TRBJ2-7; TRBD1 aligns across 8 bases. CDR1 and CDR2 (germline): LNHNV, YYDKDF (reference sequence). This CDR3 region has 15 residues. The J segment lost 4 bases and the V segment lost 2 bases, leaving 7 bases of the junction unmatched. For the CDR3, the DNA is TGTGCCACCAGCAGATCTGGACAGGGCCAATACGAGCAGTACTTC. Amino acid sequence: CATSRSGQGQYEQYF. Complete variable domain (other parts from reference TRBV15 and TRBJ2-7): DAMVIQNPRYQVTQFGKPVTLSCSQTLNHNVMYWYQQKSSQAPKLLFHYYDKDFNNEADTPDNFQSRRPNTSFCFLDIRSPGLGDTAMYLCATSRSGQGQYEQYFGPGTRLTVT.

This clonotype was found many times. The chain joins TRBV20-1 to TRBJ1-2; tentative D call: TRBD1 (6 bases). With 6 bases removed from V and 4 bases from J, the gap between germline ends came to 9 bases. The CDR3 extends over 11 amino acids. From germline, CDR1 is DFQATT and CDR2 SNEGSKA (reference sequence). CDR3 in DNA: TGCAGTGCCATGGACAGCTATGGCTACACCTTC. It is translated as CSAMDSYGYTF.

This clonotype was counted ten times or more. The V and J genes are TRBV7-3 and TRBJ1-6; D call uncertain. Trimming cost V 1 base and J 10 bases, with 11 bases left between them. CDR1 and CDR2 from the germline V gene are SGHTA and FQGTGA. The CDR3 sequence is 14 residues long. The CDR3 DNA sequence: TGTGCCAGCAGCTTAATAGGGTCGGGCTCACCCCTCCACTTT. This sequence encodes CASSLIGSGSPLHF.

This clonotype was picked up many times. A much larger clone differs from this one at a single base, so this may be a read error. The CDR3 coding sequence is TGTGCCAGCAGCTTAGGGGTGCGGGGAGAGGAGACCCAGCACTTC. It codes for CASSLGVRGEETQHF. V gene TRBV7-9 combines with J gene TRBJ2-5, with D possibly being TRBD2 (6 bases). The CDR3 loop spans 15 amino acids. Germline V CDR1 and CDR2: SEHNR, FQNEAQ (reference sequence).

This clonotype was recorded a few times. Since a much larger clone is just one base distant, this may be a read error. The V call is TRBV7-3, the J call TRBJ2-1; 12 bases match TRBD2. Germline V gene data show CDR1 as SGHTA and CDR2 as FQGTGA. V trimming: 8 bases; J trimming: 10 bases; junction bases outside the gene matches: 6. The length of the CDR3 is 13 residues. The CDR3 protein is CASGDGLAGEQFF. CDR3 DNA: TGTGCCAGCGGCGATGGACTAGCGGGGGAGCAGTTCTTC.

By its share, this clonotype is medium-sized. J is TRBJ2-3 and V is TRBV29-1; D assignment may be TRBD1 or TRBD2 (5 bases each). Per germline, CDR1 SQVTM and CDR2 ANQGSEA. V dropped 6 bases and J dropped 1 base, with 14 bases sitting between them. CDR3 length: 14 residues. CDR3 bases: TGCAGCGTCGTCCCAGAGGGACGCACAGATACGCAGTATTTT. Encoded protein: CSVVPEGRTDTQYF.

At least ten counts were recorded for this clonotype. V gene TRBV20-1 combines with J gene TRBJ2-2; unclear D gene. CDR1 DFQATT and CDR2 SNEGSKA come from the germline V gene (reference sequence). V lost 5 bases and J 3 bases, leaving 13 bases between the germline ends. The CDR3 runs 14 residues. The CDR3 DNA is TGCAGTGCTTTTAAAGGAGAATACACCGGGGAGCTGTTTTTT. Protein product: CSAFKGEYTGELFF.

The gene calls are TRBV2 and TRBJ2-1; D may correspond to TRBD1 or TRBD2 (6 bases each). Germline V CDR1 and CDR2: SNHLY, FYNNEI. The CDR3 runs to 13 residues. Trimming removed 10 bases from V and 7 bases from J, with 17 bases in between. The CDR3 nucleotides are TGTGCCACTCAGGCTCGGAGGGGGAATGAGCAGTTCTTC. This sequence encodes CATQARRGNEQFF.

In its sample, this clonotype was seen many times. The rearrangement joins TRBV4-2 to TRBJ2-3, with 8 bases fitting TRBD2. Germline V lookup: CDR1 LGHNA, CDR2 YNFKEQ. This CDR3 has 21 residues. V shed 0 bases, J shed 3 bases, and the junction held 20 bases outside the gene matches. The CDR3 DNA follows: TGTGCCAGCAGCCAAGAGCCCGGGACGCCCGGGGTAGCGGGGAGAACAGATACGCAGTATTTT. Amino acid sequence: CASSQEPGTPGVAGRTDTQYF.

This clonotype was counted ten times or more. The rearrangement uses TRBV6-4 and TRBJ2-3, with D tentatively TRBD2 (6 bases). The CDR3 has 14 amino acids. The V gene lost 5 bases and the J gene lost 6 bases, with 15 bases spanning the gap. Germline assignment: CDR1 MRHNA and CDR2 SNTAGT. The CDR3 region is CASSHPGGSDTQYF. Here the CDR3 DNA reads TGTGCCAGCAGTCACCCCGGGGGTTCGGATACGCAGTATTTT.